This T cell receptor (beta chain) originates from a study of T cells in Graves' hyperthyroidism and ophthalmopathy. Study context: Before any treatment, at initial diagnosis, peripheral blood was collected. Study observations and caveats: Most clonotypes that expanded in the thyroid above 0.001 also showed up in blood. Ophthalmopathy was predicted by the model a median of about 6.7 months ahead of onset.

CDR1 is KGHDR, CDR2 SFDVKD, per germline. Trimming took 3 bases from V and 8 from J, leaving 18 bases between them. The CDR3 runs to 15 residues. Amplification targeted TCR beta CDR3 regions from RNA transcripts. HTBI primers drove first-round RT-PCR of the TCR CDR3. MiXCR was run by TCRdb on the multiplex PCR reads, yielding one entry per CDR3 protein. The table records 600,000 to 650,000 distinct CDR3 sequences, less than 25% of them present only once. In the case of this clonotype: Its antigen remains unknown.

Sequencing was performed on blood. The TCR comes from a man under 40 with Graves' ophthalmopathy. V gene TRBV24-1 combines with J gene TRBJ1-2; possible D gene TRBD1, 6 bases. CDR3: CATSDVSGAVGGYTF. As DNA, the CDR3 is TGTGCCACCAGTGATGTTTCGGGGGCAGTGGGCGGCTACACCTTC.